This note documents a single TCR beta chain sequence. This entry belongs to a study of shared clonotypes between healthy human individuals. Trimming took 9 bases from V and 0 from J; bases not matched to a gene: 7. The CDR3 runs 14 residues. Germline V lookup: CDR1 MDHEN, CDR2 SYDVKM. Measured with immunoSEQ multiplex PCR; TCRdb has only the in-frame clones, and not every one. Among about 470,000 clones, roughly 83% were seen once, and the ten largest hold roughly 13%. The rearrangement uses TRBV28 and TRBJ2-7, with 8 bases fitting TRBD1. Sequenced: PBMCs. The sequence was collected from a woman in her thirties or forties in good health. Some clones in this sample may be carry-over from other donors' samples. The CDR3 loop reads CASKQGDHSYEQYF. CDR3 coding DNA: TGTGCCAGTAAACAGGGGGACCACTCCTACGAGCAGTACTTC.